These 11 T cell receptor beta chains share one sample of origin, sequenced in a study of blood T cells in healthy people across ages. The use of a sample-barcoded 5' primer and a J-beta primer mix characterized a second PCR of roughly 6 to 11 cycles. TCRdb ran MiXCR on the 5' RACE reads and lists one entry per CDR3 protein. Of about 630,000 distinct CDR3 sequences listed, 20% to 25% are singletons. Sequenced input: blood. These receptors were collected from a man between 65 and 85 years old in good health.

Many counts were recorded for this clonotype. The rearrangement links TRBV6-5 to TRBJ2-1; maybe TRBD1 (6 bases). This CDR3 comprises 16 residues. The V and J ends lost 8 bases and 1 base respectively, with 18 bases between them. Germline CDR1 and CDR2: MNHEY and SVGAGI. This chain's CDR3 is CASGFQQGRSYNEQFF. CDR3 nucleotides: TGTGCCAGCGGTTTTCAACAGGGTCGGTCCTACAATGAGCAGTTCTTC.

The chain joins TRBV20-1 to TRBJ2-5; D is perhaps TRBD1 (5 bases). The J call may be faulty, since TRBJ2-1 better matches the DNA end. CDR3 length: 11 amino acids. The germline CDR1 and CDR2 sequences are DFQATT and SNEGSKA (reference sequence). In DNA, the CDR3 is TGCAGTGCTAGGGACATCCCGGAGCAGTTCTTC. Translation gives CSARDIPEQFF.

The rearrangement links TRBV2 to TRBJ1-2; tentatively, D is TRBD1 (6 bases). Germline CDR1 is SNHLY and CDR2 is FYNNEI. V lost 2 bases, J lost 11 bases, and 15 bases lay in between. The CDR3 extends over 13 amino acids. The CDR3 nucleotides are TGTGCCAGCAGTGAAAGGCTGAGGGGGGGTTACACCTTC. Translating gives CASSERLRGGYTF.

Many counts were recorded for this clonotype. The rearrangement uses TRBV13 and TRBJ2-5; perhaps TRBD1 as D (6 bases). With 5 bases removed from V and 2 bases from J, the gap between germline ends came to 24 bases. The CDR3 consists of 18 residues. Germline-derived CDR1 and CDR2 are PRHDT and FYEKMQ (reference sequence). The CDR3 protein is CASSAGAGRSVQQETQYF. In DNA form, the CDR3 reads TGTGCCAGCAGCGCAGGGGCAGGGAGATCGGTCCAGCAAGAGACCCAGTACTTC.

This clonotype has a count of ten or more. V and J are TRBV29-1 and TRBJ1-2; tentative D call: TRBD1 (6 bases). Germline loops: CDR1 SQVTM, CDR2 ANQGSEA. The length of the CDR3 is 12 residues. V gave up 8 bases and J gave up 3 bases, with 13 bases separating them. CDR3 nucleotide sequence: TGCAGCTCTGGGGACAACTACTATGGCTACACCTTC. It yields the protein CSSGDNYYGYTF. Complete variable domain (other parts from reference TRBV29-1 and TRBJ1-2): SAVISQKPSRDICQRGTSLTIQCQVDSQVTMMFWYRQQPGQSLTLIATANQGSEATYESGFVIDKFPISRPNLTFSTLTVSNMSPEDSSIYLCSSGDNYYGYTFGSGTRLTVV.

This clonotype was seen a handful of times. CDR3 DNA: TGCAGTGCTAGTTTGGGAGGCAGCACAGATACGCAGTATTTT. This gives the protein CSASLGGSTDTQYF. V usage is TRBV20-1 and J usage is TRBJ2-3; possibly TRBD2 for D (6 bases). This CDR3 comprises 14 residues. Germline V gene sequence: CDR1 DFQATT, CDR2 SNEGSKA (reference sequence). The V gene lost 3 bases and the J gene lost 0 bases, with 10 bases spanning the gap.

The chain carries TRBV7-9 and TRBJ1-5; D gene ambiguous. Trimming left V 1 base short and J 7 bases short, with 8 bases between. Germline-derived CDR1 and CDR2 are SEHNR and FQNEAQ (reference sequence). The CDR3 consists of 13 residues. CDR3 in DNA: TGTGCCAGCAGCTTAGTGAGTGAACAGCCCCAGCATTTT. Its translation is CASSLVSEQPQHF.

This clonotype turned up a few times. The rearrangement joins TRBV24-1 to TRBJ1-1, with 8 bases aligning to TRBD1. Germline V gene sequence: CDR1 KGHDR, CDR2 SFDVKD. Trimming at V came to 1 base and at J to 13 bases, leaving 7 bases not matched to a gene. CDR3 length: 13 amino acids. CDR3 sequence (DNA): TGTGCCACCAGTGATTTCAAGACAGGGGAGGTTTTCTTT. Protein sequence: CATSDFKTGEVFF.

Ten or more counts support this clonotype. The chain has TRBV29-1 and TRBJ2-7; 7 bases align to TRBD1. From germline, CDR1 is SQVTM and CDR2 ANQGSEA. The CDR3 is made up of 13 amino acids. After removal of 6 bases from V and 2 bases from J, the junction contained 7 bases not matched to a gene. CDR3 region: CSVRTGGTYEQYF. The DNA for the CDR3 is TGCAGCGTGCGGACAGGCGGAACCTACGAGCAGTACTTC.

This chain uses TRBV12-3 or TRBV12-4 with TRBJ2-5, with D possibly matching TRBD2 (6 bases). This CDR3 is built from 15 residues. V shed 8 bases and J shed 1 base, with 17 bases lying between them. CDR3 in amino acids: CASGRPGLGQETQYF. DNA for the CDR3: TGTGCCAGCGGTAGGCCGGGACTGGGCCAAGAGACCCAGTACTTC.

Remarks on this clonotype: A read error may account for a junction end that differs from germline. The chain employs TRBV12-3 or TRBV12-4 and TRBJ2-3; 9 positions agree with TRBD2. The CDR3 extends over 14 amino acids. CDR3: CASSCSGRTDAQYF. For the CDR3, the DNA is TGTGCCAGCAGTTGTAGCGGGAGAACAGATGCGCAGTATTTT.